The TCR beta chain described here comes from a study of cytomegalovirus exposure and HLA in healthy donors. Whole-study findings and limits: As a later analysis showed, a missense DCLRE1C variant was linked to trimming of TCR beta V- and J-genes. There were reportedly fewer N-insertions in an Asian-associated ancestry cluster than the approximately 670-donor mean, in a later analysis. Serostatus for CMV was the only available immune exposure information.

CDR1 and CDR2 (germline): MNHNS, SASEGT. Trimming cost V 5 bases and J 4 bases; bases outside gene matches: 4. CDR3 size: 13 residues. PCR amplification relied on 60 Vbeta primers (plus 13 Jbeta primers). Measured with immunoSEQ multiplex PCR; TCRdb has only the in-frame clones, and not every one. The table lists approximately 88,000 clones, 77% of them singletons. As regards this clone: Its cognate antigen is unknown.

What was sequenced was PBMCs. This sequence originates from a young man in good health and CMV-seronegative. The chain links TRBV6-1 to TRBJ2-7; TRBD1 agrees at 8 bases. As DNA, the CDR3 is TGTGCCAGCAGTCAGGGGGCGGGGTACGAGCAGTACTTC. This sequence encodes CASSQGAGYEQYF.